This T cell receptor (beta chain) was identified during a study of control samples from healthy donors and cancer patients. The data were produced by immunoSEQ multiplex PCR, yet TCRdb's version contains in-frame clones alone and is incomplete. Counted here are approximately 130,000 clones, roughly 91% occurring once; the ten biggest clones make up 7% to 10%. This TCR was recovered from a middle-aged man in good health. The sequenced sample was blood.

The CDR3 spells CASSSAAGGTDTQYF. The CDR3 DNA reads as TGCGCCAGCAGCTCCGCCGCAGGGGGCACAGATACGCAGTATTTT. The chain couples TRBV5-1 to TRBJ2-3; TRBD1 might be the D (6 bases). Germline CDR1 and CDR2: SGHRS and YFSETQ. The CDR3 length is 15 residues. V gave up 3 bases and J gave up 1 base, with 12 bases separating them.